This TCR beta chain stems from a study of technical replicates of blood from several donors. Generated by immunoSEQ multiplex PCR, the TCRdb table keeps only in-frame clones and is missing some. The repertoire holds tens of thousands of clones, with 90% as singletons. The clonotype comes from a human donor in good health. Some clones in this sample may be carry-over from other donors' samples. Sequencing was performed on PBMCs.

The CDR3 spells CASSLVNRGLWNTIYF. Written as DNA, the CDR3 is TGTGCCAGCAGCTTAGTGAACAGGGGGCTTTGGAACACCATATATTTT. The V gene is TRBV7-2, the J gene TRBJ1-3, with 9 bases lining up with TRBD1. Germline V gene lookup returns CDR1 SGHTA and CDR2 FQGNSA. The CDR3 extends over 16 amino acids. V lost 1 base to trimming and J lost 7 bases; unmatched junction nucleotides: 8.